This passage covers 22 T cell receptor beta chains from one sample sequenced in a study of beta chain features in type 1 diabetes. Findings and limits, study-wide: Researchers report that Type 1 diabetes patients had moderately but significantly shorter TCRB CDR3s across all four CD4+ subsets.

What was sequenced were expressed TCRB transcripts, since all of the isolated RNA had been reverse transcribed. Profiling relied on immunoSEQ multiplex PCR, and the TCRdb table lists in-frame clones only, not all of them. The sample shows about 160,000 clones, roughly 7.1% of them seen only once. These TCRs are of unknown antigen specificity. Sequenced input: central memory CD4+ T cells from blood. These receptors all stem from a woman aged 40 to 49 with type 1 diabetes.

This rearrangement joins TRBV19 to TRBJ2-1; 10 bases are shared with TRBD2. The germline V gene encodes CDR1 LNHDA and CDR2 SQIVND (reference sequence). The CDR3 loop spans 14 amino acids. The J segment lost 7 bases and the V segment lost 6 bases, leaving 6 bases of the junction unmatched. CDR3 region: CASRVSGGVNEQFF. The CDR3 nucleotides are TGTGCCAGTAGGGTAAGCGGGGGGGTAAATGAGCAGTTCTTC.

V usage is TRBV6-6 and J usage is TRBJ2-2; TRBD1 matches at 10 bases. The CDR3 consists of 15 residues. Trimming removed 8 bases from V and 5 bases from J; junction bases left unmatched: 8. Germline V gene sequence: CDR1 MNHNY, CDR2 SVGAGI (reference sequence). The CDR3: CASGSDRGRTGELFF. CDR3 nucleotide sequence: TGTGCCAGCGGGTCAGACAGGGGGCGTACCGGGGAGCTGTTTTTT.

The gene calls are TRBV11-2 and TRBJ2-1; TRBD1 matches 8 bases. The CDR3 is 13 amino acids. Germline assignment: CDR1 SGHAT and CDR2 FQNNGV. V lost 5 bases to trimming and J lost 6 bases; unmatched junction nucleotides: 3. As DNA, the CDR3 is TGTGCCAGCAGCACCGACAGGGGCAATGAGCAGTTCTTC. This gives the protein CASSTDRGNEQFF.

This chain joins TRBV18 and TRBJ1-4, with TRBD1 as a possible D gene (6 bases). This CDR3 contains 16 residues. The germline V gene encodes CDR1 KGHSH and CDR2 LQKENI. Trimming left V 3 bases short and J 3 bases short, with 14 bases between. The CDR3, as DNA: TGTGCCAGCTCACCGCGGTCACAGGGCCCTAATGAAAAACTGTTTTTT. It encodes CASSPRSQGPNEKLFF.

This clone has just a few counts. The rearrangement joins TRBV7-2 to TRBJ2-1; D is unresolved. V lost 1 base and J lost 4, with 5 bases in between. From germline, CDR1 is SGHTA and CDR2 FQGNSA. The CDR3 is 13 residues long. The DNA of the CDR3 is TGTGCCAGCAGCTTAGACAGTTACAATGAGCAGTTCTTC. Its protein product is CASSLDSYNEQFF.

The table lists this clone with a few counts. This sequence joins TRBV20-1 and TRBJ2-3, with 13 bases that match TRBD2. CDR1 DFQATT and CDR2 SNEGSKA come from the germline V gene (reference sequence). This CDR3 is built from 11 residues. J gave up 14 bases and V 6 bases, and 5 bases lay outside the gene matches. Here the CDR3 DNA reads TGCAGTGCAGCACTAGCGGGGGGGCCGTATTTT. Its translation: CSAALAGGPYF.

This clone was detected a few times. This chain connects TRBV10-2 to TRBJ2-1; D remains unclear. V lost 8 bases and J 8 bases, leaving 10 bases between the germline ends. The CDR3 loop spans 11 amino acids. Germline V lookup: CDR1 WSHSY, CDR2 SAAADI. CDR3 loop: CASGHFDEQFF. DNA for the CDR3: TGCGCCAGCGGTCACTTCGATGAGCAGTTCTTC.

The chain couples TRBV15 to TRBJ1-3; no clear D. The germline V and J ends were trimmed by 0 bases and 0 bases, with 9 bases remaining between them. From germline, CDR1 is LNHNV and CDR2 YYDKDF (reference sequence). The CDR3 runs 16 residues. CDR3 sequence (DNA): TGTGCCACCAGCAGAGATCGAGCCTACTCTGGAAACACCATATATTTT. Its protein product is CATSRDRAYSGNTIYF.

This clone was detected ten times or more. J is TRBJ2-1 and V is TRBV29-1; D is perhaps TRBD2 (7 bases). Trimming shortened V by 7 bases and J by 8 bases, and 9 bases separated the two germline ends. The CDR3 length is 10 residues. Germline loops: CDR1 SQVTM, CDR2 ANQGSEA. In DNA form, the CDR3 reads TGCAGCGGGGGGGGCCATGAGCAGTTCTTC. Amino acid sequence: CSGGGHEQFF.

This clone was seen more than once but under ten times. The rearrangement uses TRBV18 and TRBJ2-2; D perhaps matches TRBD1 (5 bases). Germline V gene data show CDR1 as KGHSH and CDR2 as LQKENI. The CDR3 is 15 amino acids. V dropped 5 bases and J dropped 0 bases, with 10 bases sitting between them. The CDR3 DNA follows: TGTGCCAGCTCATCGGACACCGCGAACACCGGGGAGCTGTTTTTT. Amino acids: CASSSDTANTGELFF. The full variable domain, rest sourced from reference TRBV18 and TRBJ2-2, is NAGVMQNPRHLVRRRGQEARLRCSPMKGHSHVYWYRQLPEEGLKFMVYLQKENIIDESGMPKERFSAEFPKEGPSILRIQQVVRGDSAAYFCASSSDTANTGELFFGEGSRLTVL.

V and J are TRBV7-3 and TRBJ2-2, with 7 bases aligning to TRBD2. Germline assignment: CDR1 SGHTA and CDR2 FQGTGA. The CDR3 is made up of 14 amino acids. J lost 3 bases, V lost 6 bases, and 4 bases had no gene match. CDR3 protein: CASRGGSDTGELFF. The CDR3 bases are TGTGCCAGCAGGGGAGGGTCCGACACCGGGGAGCTGTTTTTT.

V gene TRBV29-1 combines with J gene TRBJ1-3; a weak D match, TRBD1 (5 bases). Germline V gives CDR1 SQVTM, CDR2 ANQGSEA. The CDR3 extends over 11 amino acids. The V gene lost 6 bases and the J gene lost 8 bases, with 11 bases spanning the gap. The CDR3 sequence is CSVRQQDTIYF. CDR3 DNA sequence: TGCAGCGTGCGACAGCAGGACACCATATATTTT.

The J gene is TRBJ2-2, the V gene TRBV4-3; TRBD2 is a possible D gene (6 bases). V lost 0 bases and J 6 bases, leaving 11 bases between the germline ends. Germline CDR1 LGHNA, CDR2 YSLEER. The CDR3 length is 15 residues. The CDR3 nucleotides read TGCGCCAGCAGCCAAGATGGAGGGGACGCCGGGGAGCTGTTTTTT. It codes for CASSQDGGDAGELFF.

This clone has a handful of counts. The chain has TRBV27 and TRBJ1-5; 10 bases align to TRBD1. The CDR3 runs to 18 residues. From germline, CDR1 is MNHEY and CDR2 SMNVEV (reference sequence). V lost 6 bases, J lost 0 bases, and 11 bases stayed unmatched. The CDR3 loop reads CASRPGTGAVYSNQPQHF. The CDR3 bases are TGTGCCAGCAGGCCCGGGACAGGGGCTGTATATAGCAATCAGCCCCAGCATTTT.

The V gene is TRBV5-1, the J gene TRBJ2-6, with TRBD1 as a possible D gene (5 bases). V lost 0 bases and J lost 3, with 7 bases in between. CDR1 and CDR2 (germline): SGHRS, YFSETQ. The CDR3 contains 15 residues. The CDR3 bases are TGCGCCAGCAGCTTGGAGGGGTTTGGGGCCAACGTCCTGACTTTC. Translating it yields CASSLEGFGANVLTF.

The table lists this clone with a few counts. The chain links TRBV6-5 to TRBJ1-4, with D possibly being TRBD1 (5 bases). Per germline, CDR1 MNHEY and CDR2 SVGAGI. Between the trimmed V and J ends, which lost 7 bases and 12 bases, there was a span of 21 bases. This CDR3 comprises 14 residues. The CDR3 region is CASKKESGTWELFF. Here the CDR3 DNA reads TGTGCCAGCAAGAAAGAGTCCGGGACTTGGGAACTGTTTTTT.

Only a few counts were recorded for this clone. The CDR3 spells CASSQKRYPSSPLHF. CDR3 bases: TGCGCCAGCAGCCAAAAGCGATATCCCAGTTCACCCCTCCACTTT. This chain links TRBV4-3 with TRBJ1-6, with unresolved D. V was trimmed by 2 bases and J by 9 bases, leaving 14 bases between them. The CDR3 is made up of 15 amino acids. Germline values: CDR1 LGHNA, CDR2 YSLEER.

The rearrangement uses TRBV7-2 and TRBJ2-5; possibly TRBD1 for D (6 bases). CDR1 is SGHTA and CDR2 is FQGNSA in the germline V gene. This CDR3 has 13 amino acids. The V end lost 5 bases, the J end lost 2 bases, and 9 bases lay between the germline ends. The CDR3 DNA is TGTGCCAGCAGCAACGGACAGCAAGAGACCCAGTACTTC. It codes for CASSNGQQETQYF.

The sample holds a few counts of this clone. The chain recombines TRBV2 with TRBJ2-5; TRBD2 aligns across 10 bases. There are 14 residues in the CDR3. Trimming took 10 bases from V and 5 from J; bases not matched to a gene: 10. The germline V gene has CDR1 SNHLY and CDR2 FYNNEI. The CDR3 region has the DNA TGTGCCATTTCTCCGGGACTAGCGTTTGAGACCCAGTACTTC. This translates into CAISPGLAFETQYF. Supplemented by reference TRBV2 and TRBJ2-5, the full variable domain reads EPEVTQTPSHQVTQMGQEVILRCVPISNHLYFYWYRQILGQKVEFLVSFYNNEISEKSEIFDDQFSVERPDGSNFTLKIRSTKLEDSAMYFCAISPGLAFETQYFGPGTRLLVL.

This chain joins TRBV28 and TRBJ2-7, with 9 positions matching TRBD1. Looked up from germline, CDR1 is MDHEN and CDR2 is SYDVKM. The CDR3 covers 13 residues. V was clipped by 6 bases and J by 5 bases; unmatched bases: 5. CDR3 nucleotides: TGTGCCAGCAGCCCAGGGACAGGGAACGAGCAGTACTTC. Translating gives CASSPGTGNEQYF.

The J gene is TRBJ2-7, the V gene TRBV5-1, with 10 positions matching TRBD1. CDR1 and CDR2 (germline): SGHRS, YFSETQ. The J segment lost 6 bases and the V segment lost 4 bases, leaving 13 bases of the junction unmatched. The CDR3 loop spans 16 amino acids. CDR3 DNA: TGCGCCAGCAGCCCCCATACGGGACAGGGGACGGCCGAGCAGTACTTC. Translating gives CASSPHTGQGTAEQYF.

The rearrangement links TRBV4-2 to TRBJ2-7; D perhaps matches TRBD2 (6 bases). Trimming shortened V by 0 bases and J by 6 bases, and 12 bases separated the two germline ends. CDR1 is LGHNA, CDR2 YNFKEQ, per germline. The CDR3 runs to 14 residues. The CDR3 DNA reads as TGTGCCAGCAGCCAAGAAAGCGGAGGGATCGAGCAGTACTTC. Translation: CASSQESGGIEQYF.